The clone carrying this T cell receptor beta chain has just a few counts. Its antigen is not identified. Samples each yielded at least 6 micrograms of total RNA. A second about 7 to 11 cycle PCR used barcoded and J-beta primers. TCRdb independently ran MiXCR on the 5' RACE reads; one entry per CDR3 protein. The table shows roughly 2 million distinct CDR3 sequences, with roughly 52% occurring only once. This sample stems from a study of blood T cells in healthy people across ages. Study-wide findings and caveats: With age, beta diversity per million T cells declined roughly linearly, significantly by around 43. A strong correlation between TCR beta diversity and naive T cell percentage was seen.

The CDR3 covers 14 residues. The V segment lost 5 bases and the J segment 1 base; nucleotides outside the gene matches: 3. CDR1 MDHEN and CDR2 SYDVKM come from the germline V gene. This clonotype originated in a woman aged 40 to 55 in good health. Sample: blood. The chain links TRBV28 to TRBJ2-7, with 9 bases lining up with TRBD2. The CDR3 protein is CASSALAGSYEQYF. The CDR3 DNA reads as TGTGCCAGCAGTGCCCTAGCGGGGTCCTACGAGCAGTACTTC.